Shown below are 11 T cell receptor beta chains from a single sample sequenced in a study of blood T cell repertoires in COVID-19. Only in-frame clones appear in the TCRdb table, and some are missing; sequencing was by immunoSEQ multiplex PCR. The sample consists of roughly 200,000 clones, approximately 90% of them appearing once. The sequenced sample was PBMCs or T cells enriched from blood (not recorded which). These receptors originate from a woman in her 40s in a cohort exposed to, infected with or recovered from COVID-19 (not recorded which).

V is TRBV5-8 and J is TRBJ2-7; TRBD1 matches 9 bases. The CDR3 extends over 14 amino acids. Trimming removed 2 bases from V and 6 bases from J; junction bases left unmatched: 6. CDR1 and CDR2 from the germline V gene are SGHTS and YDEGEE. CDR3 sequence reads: CASSFQQGAGEQYF. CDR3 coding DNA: TGTGCCAGCAGCTTCCAACAGGGGGCTGGCGAGCAGTACTTC.

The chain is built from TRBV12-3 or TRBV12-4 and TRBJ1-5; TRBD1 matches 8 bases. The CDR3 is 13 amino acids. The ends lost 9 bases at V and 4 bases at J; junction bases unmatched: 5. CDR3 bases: TGTGCCAGTGAGAGGACAGGGAATCAGCCCCAGCATTTT. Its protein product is CASERTGNQPQHF.

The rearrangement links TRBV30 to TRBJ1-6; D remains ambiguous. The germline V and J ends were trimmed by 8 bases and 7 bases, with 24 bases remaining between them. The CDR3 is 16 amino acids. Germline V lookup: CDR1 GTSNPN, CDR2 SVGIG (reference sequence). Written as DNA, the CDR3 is TGTGCCCGTTGGAGTGGGCAGGAGGTAGAGAATTCACCCCTCCACTTT. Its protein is CARWSGQEVENSPLHF.

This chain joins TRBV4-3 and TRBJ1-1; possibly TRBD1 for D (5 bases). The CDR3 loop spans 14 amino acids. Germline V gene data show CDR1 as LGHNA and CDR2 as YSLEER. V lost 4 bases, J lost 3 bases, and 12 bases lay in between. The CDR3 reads CASSLGARDTEAFF. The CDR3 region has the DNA TGCGCCAGCAGCCTAGGGGCGCGTGACACTGAAGCTTTCTTT.

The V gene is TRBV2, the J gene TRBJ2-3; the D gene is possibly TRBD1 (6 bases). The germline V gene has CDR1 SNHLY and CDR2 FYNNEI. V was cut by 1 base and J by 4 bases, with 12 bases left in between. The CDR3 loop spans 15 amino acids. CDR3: CASSEDTGSPDTQYF. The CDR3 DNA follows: TGTGCCAGCAGTGAAGATACAGGGAGCCCAGATACGCAGTATTTT.

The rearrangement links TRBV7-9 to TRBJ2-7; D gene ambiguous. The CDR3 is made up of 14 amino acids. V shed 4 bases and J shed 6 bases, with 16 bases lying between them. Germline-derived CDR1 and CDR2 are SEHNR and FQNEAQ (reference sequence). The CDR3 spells CASSSTTRVGEQYF. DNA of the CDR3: TGTGCCAGCAGCTCCACCACCCGGGTGGGCGAGCAGTACTTC.

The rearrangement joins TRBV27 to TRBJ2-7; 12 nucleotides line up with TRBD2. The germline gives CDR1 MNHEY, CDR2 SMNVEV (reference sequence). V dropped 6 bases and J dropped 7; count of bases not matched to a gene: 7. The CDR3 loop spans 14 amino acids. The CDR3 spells CASSPLAGGQEQYF. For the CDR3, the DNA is TGTGCCAGCAGCCCACTAGCGGGAGGTCAAGAGCAGTACTTC.

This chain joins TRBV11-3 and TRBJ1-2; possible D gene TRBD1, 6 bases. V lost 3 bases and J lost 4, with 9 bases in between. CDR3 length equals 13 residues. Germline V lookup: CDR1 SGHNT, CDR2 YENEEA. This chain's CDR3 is CASSFSTGYGYTF. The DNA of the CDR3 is TGTGCCAGCAGCTTTTCGACAGGCTATGGCTACACCTTC.

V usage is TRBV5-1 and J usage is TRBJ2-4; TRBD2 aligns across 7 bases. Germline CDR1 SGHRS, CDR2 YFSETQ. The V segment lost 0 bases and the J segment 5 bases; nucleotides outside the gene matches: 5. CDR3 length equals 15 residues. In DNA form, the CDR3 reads TGCGCCAGCAGCTTGGGCGCCCTAGCGGAAAACATTCAGTACTTC. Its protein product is CASSLGALAENIQYF.

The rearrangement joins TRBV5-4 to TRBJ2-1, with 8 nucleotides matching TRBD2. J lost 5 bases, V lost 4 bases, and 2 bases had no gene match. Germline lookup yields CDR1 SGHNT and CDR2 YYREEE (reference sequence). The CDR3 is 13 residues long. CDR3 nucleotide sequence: TGTGCCAGCAGCGGGACTAGAAACAATGAGCAGTTCTTC. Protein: CASSGTRNNEQFF.

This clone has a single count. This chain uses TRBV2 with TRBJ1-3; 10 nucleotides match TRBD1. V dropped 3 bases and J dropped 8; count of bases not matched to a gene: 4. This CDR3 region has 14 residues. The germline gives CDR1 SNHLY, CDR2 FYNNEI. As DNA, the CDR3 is TGTGCCAGCAGTGACCCCGGACAGGGGGACACCATATATTTT. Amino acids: CASSDPGQGDTIYF.